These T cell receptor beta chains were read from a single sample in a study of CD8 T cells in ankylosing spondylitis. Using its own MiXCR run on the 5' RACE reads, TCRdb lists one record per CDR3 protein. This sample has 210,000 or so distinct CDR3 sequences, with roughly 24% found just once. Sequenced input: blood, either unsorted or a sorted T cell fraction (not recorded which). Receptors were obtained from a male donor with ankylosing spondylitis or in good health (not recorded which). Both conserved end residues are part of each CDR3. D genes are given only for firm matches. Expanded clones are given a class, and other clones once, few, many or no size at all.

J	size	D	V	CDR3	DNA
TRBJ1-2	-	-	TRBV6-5	CASSYSMGGGYTF	TGTGCCAGCAGTTACTCTATGGGAGGCGGCTACACCTTC
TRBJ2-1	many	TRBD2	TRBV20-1	CSATSGSSYNEQFF	TGCAGTGCTACTAGCGGGAGCTCCTACAATGAGCAGTTCTTC
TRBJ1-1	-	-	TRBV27	CASSHAGRGTEAFF	TGTGCCAGCAGTCACGCGGGCCGGGGCACTGAAGCTTTCTTT
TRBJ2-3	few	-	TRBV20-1	CSARDLRGRPDTQYF	TGCAGTGCTAGAGATCTAAGGGGTCGGCCAGATACGCAGTATTTT
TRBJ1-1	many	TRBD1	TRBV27	CASSTKTGNEAFF	TGTGCCAGCAGTACCAAGACAGGGAATGAAGCTTTCTTT
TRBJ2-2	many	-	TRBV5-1	CASSLAGAENTGELFF	TGCGCCAGCAGCTTGGCCGGGGCGGAGAACACCGGGGAGCTGTTTTTT
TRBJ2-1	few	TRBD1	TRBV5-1	CASSVTGPAYNEQFF	TGCGCCAGCAGCGTGACAGGGCCCGCGTACAATGAGCAGTTCTTC
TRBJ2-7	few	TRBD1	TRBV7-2	CASSTAWTGDVEQYF	TGTGCCAGCAGCACCGCCTGGACAGGGGATGTCGAGCAGTACTTC
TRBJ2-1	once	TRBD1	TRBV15	CATSSLRGTEGSYNEQFF	TGTGCCACCAGCAGTCTGCGAGGGACAGAAGGGTCCTACAATGAGCAGTTCTTC
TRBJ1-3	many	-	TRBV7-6	CASSLVVSSSGNTIYF	TGTGCCAGCAGCTTAGTCGTTTCGAGCTCTGGAAACACCATATATTTT
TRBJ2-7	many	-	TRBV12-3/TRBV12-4	CASSSTAGEQYF	TGTGCCAGCAGTTCGACCGCTGGCGAGCAGTACTTC
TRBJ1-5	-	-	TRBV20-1	CSDLRPYGVDQPQHF	TGCAGTGATTTGAGGCCCTACGGGGTAGATCAGCCCCAGCATTTT
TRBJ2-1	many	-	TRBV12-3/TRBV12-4	CASGEETSYNEQFF	TGTGCCAGTGGTGAGGAGACCTCCTACAATGAGCAGTTCTTC
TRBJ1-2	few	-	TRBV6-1	CASYTPKSNGYTF	TGTGCCAGCTATACCCCGAAGTCGAATGGCTACACCTTC
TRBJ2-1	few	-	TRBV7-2	CASSLGVAQYNEQFF	TGTGCCAGCAGCTTAGGTGTAGCGCAGTACAATGAGCAGTTCTTC
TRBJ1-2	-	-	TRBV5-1	CASSLEAGGYTF	TGCGCCAGCAGCTTAGAGGCAGGAGGCTACACCTTC
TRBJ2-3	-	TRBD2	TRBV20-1	CSARRGSSGKTDTQYF	TGCAGTGCTAGACGGGGGTCTAGCGGGAAAACAGATACGCAGTATTTT
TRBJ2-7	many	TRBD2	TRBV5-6	CASSLLAGGAYEQYF	TGTGCCAGCAGCTTACTAGCGGGAGGTGCCTACGAGCAGTACTTC
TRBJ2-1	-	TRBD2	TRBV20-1	CSARDGLAGGFEQFF	TGCAGTGCTAGAGATGGCCTAGCGGGAGGGTTTGAGCAGTTCTTC
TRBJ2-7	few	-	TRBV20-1	CSARLADKIYEQYF	TGCAGTGCTAGGCTGGCTGATAAGATCTACGAGCAGTACTTC
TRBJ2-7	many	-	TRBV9	CASSVDAGFTHPYEQYF	TGTGCCAGCAGCGTAGATGCGGGGTTCACTCATCCCTACGAGCAGTACTTC
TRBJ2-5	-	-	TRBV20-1	CSAREYREAQYF	TGCAGTGCTAGAGAGTATCGTGAGGCCCAGTACTTC
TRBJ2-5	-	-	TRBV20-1	CSAREGRGETQYF	TGCAGTGCTAGAGAGGGCAGAGGAGAGACCCAGTACTTC
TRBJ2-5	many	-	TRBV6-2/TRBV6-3	CASRPQGYRETQYF	TGTGCCAGCAGGCCACAGGGTTATAGGGAGACCCAGTACTTC
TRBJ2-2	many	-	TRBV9	CASSVTGTLNTGELFF	TGTGCCAGCAGCGTCACCGGGACACTAAACACCGGGGAGCTGTTTTTT
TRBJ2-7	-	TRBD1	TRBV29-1	CSVAHGQGNYEQYF	TGCAGCGTTGCCCACGGACAGGGGAACTACGAGCAGTACTTC
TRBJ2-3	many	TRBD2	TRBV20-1	CSARIAGAPDTQYF	TGCAGTGCTAGAATAGCGGGAGCGCCGGATACGCAGTATTTT
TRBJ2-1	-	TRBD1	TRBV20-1	CSARALGDSSYNEQFF	TGCAGTGCTAGAGCCCTAGGGGACAGCTCCTACAATGAGCAGTTCTTC
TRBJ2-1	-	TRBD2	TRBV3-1	CASSQWRRGGEQFF	TGTGCCAGCAGCCAATGGAGGCGGGGGGGGGAGCAGTTCTTC
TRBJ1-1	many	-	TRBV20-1	CSAREGIGAVPKSAFF	TGCAGTGCTAGAGAGGGGATAGGGGCAGTGCCAAAATCGGCTTTCTTT
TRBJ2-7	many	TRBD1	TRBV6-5	CASRLKGTGTYEQYF	TGTGCCAGCAGATTAAAGGGGACAGGAACCTACGAGCAGTACTTC
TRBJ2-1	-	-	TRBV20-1	CSASRVERFRF	TGCAGTGCTAGTCGGGTGGAAAGGTTCCGCTTC
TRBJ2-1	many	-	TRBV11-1	CASKGLRGFSYNEQFF	TGTGCCAGCAAGGGCCTCCGCGGGTTCTCCTACAATGAGCAGTTCTTC
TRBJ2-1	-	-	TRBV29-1	CSVPDREGDNEQFF	TGCAGCGTTCCTGACAGGGAGGGTGACAATGAGCAGTTCTTC
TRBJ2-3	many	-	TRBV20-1	CSAPTARSHYF	TGCAGTGCCCCGACGGCCCGAAGCCACTATTTT
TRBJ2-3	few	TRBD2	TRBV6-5	CASSYGTSGSGDTQYF	TGTGCCAGCAGTTACGGGACTAGCGGGAGCGGAGATACGCAGTATTTT
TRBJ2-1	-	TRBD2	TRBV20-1	CSASSLAGNEQFF	TGCAGTGCTAGCAGCCTAGCGGGAAATGAGCAGTTCTTC
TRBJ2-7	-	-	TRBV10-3	CAISSGFRTGKNEQYF	TGTGCCATCAGTTCGGGGTTTCGAACGGGAAAGAACGAGCAGTACTTC
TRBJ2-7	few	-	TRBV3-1	CASSQGRGLYEQYF	TGTGCCAGCAGCCAAGGGCGGGGGCTGTACGAGCAGTACTTC
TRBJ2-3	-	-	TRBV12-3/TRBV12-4	CASSLIRGDTQYF	TGTGCCAGCAGTTTAATTAGGGGTGATACGCAGTATTTT
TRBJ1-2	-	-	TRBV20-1	CSAIVTYGYTF	TGCAGTGCTATAGTTACGTATGGCTACACCTTC